The sequence of this T cell receptor beta chain was determined in a study of blood T cells in healthy people across ages. Study as a whole: For every two T cells, template switching captured about one barcoded beta molecule.

Germline-derived CDR1 and CDR2 are SNHLY and FYNNEI. V was shortened by 5 bases and J by 5 bases, with 19 bases between the two germline ends. The CDR3 spans 16 residues. Through a sample-barcoded 5' primer and a J-beta primer mix, a second PCR was run for roughly 7 to 11 cycles. TCRdb fed the 5' RACE reads into MiXCR, producing one record per CDR3 protein. The sample has about 730,000 distinct CDR3 sequences, about 40% seen once; the top ten hold under 25%. The rearrangement joins TRBV2 to TRBJ2-1, with D tentatively TRBD2 (5 bases). The sample taken for sequencing was blood. This sequence was found in a woman aged 55-69 years in good health. The CDR3 nucleotides are TGTGCCAGCAGTCCCCACTCTCGGCAAGCGGACAATGAGCAGTTCTTC. Its protein is CASSPHSRQADNEQFF.